This T cell receptor beta chain stems from a study of cytomegalovirus exposure and HLA in healthy donors. Regarding the study as a whole: In a later analysis, a missense DCLRE1C variant was linked to TCR beta V- and J-gene trimming. After further analysis at a later stage, some 15,000 TCR beta sequences were associated with HLA alleles at 0.05 false discovery rate.

This CDR3 contains 13 residues. This clone was observed a few times. Its target is unknown. 13 Jbeta primers and 60 Vbeta primers were used for the PCR. TCRdb keeps only in-frame clones here, not all; method: immunoSEQ multiplex PCR. Of about 240,000 clones detected, 80% to 85% appear once; the ten largest clones hold less than 8.5%. The sequence was obtained from a woman aged 60 to 75 in good health and CMV-seropositive. Input material: PBMCs. The gene calls are TRBV21-1 and TRBJ2-2; the table's D call TRBD1 went unverified against the DNA. TRBV21-1 is a pseudogene. CDR3 DNA: TGTGCCAGCAGCCCTCAGTACACCGGGGAGCTGTTTTTT. Translating it yields CASSPQYTGELFF.